This T cell receptor (beta chain) is drawn from a study of blood T cell repertoires in COVID-19. As for the study in general: Acute-phase and convalescent COVID-19 samples originated in the United States, Italy and Spain.

CDR1 is KGHSH and CDR2 is LQKENI in the germline V gene. The V gene lost 1 base and the J gene lost 3 bases, with 6 bases spanning the gap. This CDR3 contains 14 residues. Data came from immunoSEQ multiplex PCR; TCRdb stores just in-frame clones and leaves some out. The data show some 120,000 clones, roughly 90% seen once. The receptor's source is a man aged 50 to 59 with acute or convalescent COVID-19. Sample: peripheral blood. This sequence joins TRBV18 and TRBJ2-2; D may be TRBD1 (6 bases). The CDR3 region has the DNA TGTGCCAGCTCACCACGGACAGACACCGGGGAGCTGTTTTTT. As protein: CASSPRTDTGELFF.